A selection of T cell receptor beta chains follows, all from one sample in a study of CD8 T cells in ankylosing spondylitis. MiXCR, run by TCRdb on the 5' RACE reads, gives a single entry per CDR3 protein. Of fewer than 650,000 distinct CDR3 sequences in the sample, roughly an eighth were seen once. The sample was blood, either unsorted or a sorted T cell fraction (not recorded which). The receptors here all came from a male donor with ankylosing spondylitis. Each CDR3 is given with its conserved first and last residue. D genes are given only for firm matches. A row's size may be missing; if present it is once, few, many or a size class.

few	TRBV2	TRBD2	TRBJ2-7	CASSELGLAGGEQYF	TGTGCCAGCAGTGAACTGGGACTAGCGGGAGGCGAGCAGTACTTC
few	TRBV3-1	NA	TRBJ2-3	CASSQAFGAGTDTQYF	TGTGCCAGCAGCCAAGCCTTCGGAGCGGGCACAGATACGCAGTATTTT
NA	TRBV6-1	NA	TRBJ1-1	CASARGKSYTEAFF	TGTGCCAGCGCTAGGGGGAAAAGTTACACTGAAGCTTTCTTT
NA	TRBV12-3/TRBV12-4	NA	TRBJ2-6	CASSLRAGANVLTF	TGTGCCAGCAGTCTTCGGGCTGGGGCCAACGTCCTGACTTTC
NA	TRBV5-1	TRBD2	TRBJ2-1	CASRISETSSREQFF	TGCGCCAGCCGAATATCCGAGACTAGCTCTCGAGAGCAGTTCTTC
NA	TRBV20-1	NA	TRBJ2-5	CSAIPGPKETQYF	TGCAGTGCTATCCCGGGGCCCAAAGAGACCCAGTACTTC
NA	TRBV25-1	TRBD1	TRBJ2-1	CASRTGTHEQFF	TGTGCCAGCAGGACAGGGACCCATGAGCAGTTCTTC
NA	TRBV10-3	NA	TRBJ2-1	CAISEESYPYNEQFF	TGTGCCATCAGTGAGGAGTCTTACCCCTACAATGAGCAGTTCTTC
few	TRBV5-1	TRBD2	TRBJ2-5	CASSKAGTSEETQYF	TGCGCCAGCAGCAAAGCCGGGACTAGCGAAGAGACCCAGTACTTC
NA	TRBV15	NA	TRBJ2-5	CATSRNQETQYF	TGTGCCACCAGCAGAAACCAAGAGACCCAGTACTTC
few	TRBV19	NA	TRBJ1-2	CASSQGRNLFYGYTF	TGTGCCAGTAGTCAGGGACGGAATTTGTTTTATGGCTACACCTTC
NA	TRBV7-9	NA	TRBJ1-2	CASSLEWSLVGYTF	TGTGCCAGCAGCTTAGAATGGTCTCTGGTAGGCTACACCTTC
NA	TRBV5-1	NA	TRBJ2-1	CASSFGGGMYNEQFF	TGCGCCAGCAGCTTCGGGGGCGGGATGTACAATGAGCAGTTCTTC
few	TRBV5-6	NA	TRBJ2-1	CASTGSSYYEQFF	TGTGCCAGCACCGGATCTAGCTACTATGAGCAGTTCTTC
many	TRBV6-1	NA	TRBJ2-5	CASSELVVGETQYF	TGTGCCAGCAGTGAATTAGTGGTCGGGGAGACCCAGTACTTC
NA	TRBV5-1	NA	TRBJ2-1	CASSPTLSFDSYNEQFF	TGCGCCAGCAGCCCCACCTTGTCGTTTGACTCCTACAATGAGCAGTTCTTC
NA	TRBV12-3/TRBV12-4	TRBD2	TRBJ2-3	CASSWTSGAYTDTQYF	TGTGCCAGCAGTTGGACTAGCGGGGCATACACAGATACGCAGTATTTT